A single sample is the source of the 3 T cell receptor beta chains below, sequenced in a study of blood T cell repertoires in COVID-19. Repertoires were generated with immunoSEQ multiplex PCR, while TCRdb's copy carries only in-frame clones and drops some. The sample carries over 90,000 clones, approximately 92% recorded once. Sequencing input: peripheral blood. The receptor set was obtained from a woman aged 50 to 65 with COVID-19, enrolled during active disease.

The chain employs TRBV4-3 and TRBJ1-1; a possible D gene is TRBD1 (6 bases). The CDR3 length is 14 residues. Trimming pared 4 bases from V and 1 base from J, leaving 10 bases between. Germline CDR1 is LGHNA and CDR2 is YSLEER. CDR3 in DNA: TGCGCCAGCAGCCGAGGACAGCAGAACACTGAAGCTTTCTTT. It encodes CASSRGQQNTEAFF.

The chain uses TRBV6-1 and TRBJ2-7, with 7 bases that match TRBD1. Germline V gene data show CDR1 as MNHNS and CDR2 as SASEGT. The CDR3 covers 14 residues. After removal of 4 bases from V and 6 bases from J, the junction contained 9 bases not matched to a gene. Here the CDR3 DNA reads TGTGCCAGCAGTGGTAGACAGGGCCGGGGCGAGCAGTACGTC. This sequence encodes CASSGRQGRGEQYV.

The chain recombines TRBV19 with TRBJ2-1, with 8 bases identical to TRBD1. With 5 bases clipped from V and 5 bases from J, the junction kept 5 bases outside the gene matches. The length of the CDR3 is 14 residues. Germline lookup yields CDR1 LNHDA and CDR2 SQIVND (reference sequence). The CDR3 is CASSPETGDNEQFF. CDR3 coding DNA: TGTGCCAGTAGTCCGGAGACAGGGGACAATGAGCAGTTCTTC.